The 25 T cell receptor beta chains in this list originate from one sample, sequenced in a study of cytomegalovirus exposure and HLA in healthy donors. This PCR relied on a set of 60 Vbeta primers and 13 Jbeta primers. The data were produced by immunoSEQ multiplex PCR, yet TCRdb's version contains in-frame clones alone and is incomplete. The sample is made up of 65,000 to 90,000 clones, and the top ten hold 2.4% of it. The sample consisted of PBMCs. These receptors were collected from a female donor in good health and CMV-seropositive.

The chain uses TRBV5-1 and TRBJ1-5; TRBD1 matches at 7 bases. The V segment lost 0 bases and the J segment 5 bases; nucleotides outside the gene matches: 2. The CDR3 contains 14 residues. CDR1 is SGHRS and CDR2 is YFSETQ in the germline V gene. This CDR3 is CASSLDRGDQPQHF. The DNA of the CDR3 is TGCGCCAGCAGCTTGGACAGGGGCGATCAGCCCCAGCATTTT. Filled out from reference TRBV5-1 and TRBJ1-5, the complete variable domain reads KAGVTQTPRYLIKTRGQQVTLSCSPISGHRSVSWYQQTPGQGLQFLFEYFSETQRNKGNFPGRFSGRQFSNSRSEMNVSTLELGDSALYLCASSLDRGDQPQHFGDGTRLSIL.

The rearrangement links TRBV28 to TRBJ1-2; unclear D gene. The germline V gene encodes CDR1 MDHEN and CDR2 SYDVKM. The V gene lost 5 bases and the J gene lost 5 bases, with 12 bases spanning the gap. This CDR3 region has 13 residues. The CDR3 here is CASSPGLGYGYTF. In DNA, the CDR3 is TGTGCCAGCAGTCCAGGACTTGGGTATGGCTACACCTTC.

J is TRBJ1-1 and V is TRBV28; no firm D call. CDR1 is MDHEN, CDR2 SYDVKM, per germline. Trimming took 8 bases from V and 4 from J, leaving 5 bases between them. This CDR3 spans 10 amino acids. This chain's CDR3 is CASFRTEAFF. CDR3 DNA sequence: TGTGCCAGCTTTCGCACTGAAGCTTTCTTT. Full variable domain (rest looked up from reference TRBV28 and TRBJ1-1): DVKVTQSSRYLVKRTGEKVFLECVQDMDHENMFWYRQDPGLGLRLIYFSYDVKMKEKGDIPEGYSVSREKKERFSLILESASTNQTSMYLCASFRTEAFFGQGTRLTVV.

V usage is TRBV20-1 and J usage is TRBJ1-2; D is possibly TRBD1 (5 bases). The germline CDR1 and CDR2 sequences are DFQATT and SNEGSKA (reference sequence). The CDR3 sequence is 9 residues long. Here the CDR3 reads CGRGDGYTF. CDR3 in DNA: TGCGGGCGGGGGGACGGCTACACCTTC.

The chain has TRBV7-7 and TRBJ2-1; 9 nucleotides match TRBD1. The V and J ends lost 1 base and 9 bases, in that order; junction bases with no gene match: 7. Germline CDR1 SSHAT, CDR2 FNYEAQ (reference sequence). The CDR3 runs 15 residues. The CDR3 DNA reads as TGTGCCAGCAGCTTAGGGACAGGGGCTCTCGGTGAGCAGTTCTTC. Residues: CASSLGTGALGEQFF.

J is TRBJ2-5 and V is TRBV18, with D possibly TRBD1 on 5 matching bases. V lost 4 bases, J lost 9 bases, and 21 bases lay in between. Germline loops: CDR1 KGHSH, CDR2 LQKENI. This CDR3 spans 15 amino acids. The CDR3 DNA sequence: TGTGCCAGCTCACGGTCAACAGGCACTCTATGGGCCCAGTACTTC. Its protein is CASSRSTGTLWAQYF.

The rearrangement joins TRBV6-1 to TRBJ1-5; D uncertain. CDR3 size: 15 residues. Germline lookup yields CDR1 MNHNS and CDR2 SASEGT. The germline V and J ends were trimmed by 3 bases and 5 bases, with 14 bases remaining between them. The CDR3 DNA follows: TGTGCCAGCAGTGACCCAGGTTTGTTCGATCAGCCCCAGCATTTT. Amino acids: CASSDPGLFDQPQHF.

This sequence joins TRBV6-5 and TRBJ1-1; no clear D gene. CDR3 length equals 14 residues. Germline V lookup: CDR1 MNHEY, CDR2 SVGAGI. Deletions cut 5 bases from V and 5 bases from J, with 15 bases between. CDR3 loop: CASSGYIGMTEAFF. In DNA form, the CDR3 reads TGTGCCAGCAGTGGCTACATCGGGATGACTGAAGCTTTCTTT.

This chain links TRBV6-6 with TRBJ1-5, with 8 positions matching TRBD1. CDR1 is MNHNY, CDR2 SVGAGI, per germline (reference sequence). The trim removed 2 bases at V and 3 bases at J, leaving 6 bases unmatched. The length of the CDR3 is 16 residues. CDR3 nucleotides: TGTGCCAGCAGTTACCAGGGCAGGGGGCCCAATCAGCCCCAGCATTTT. It is translated as CASSYQGRGPNQPQHF.

V gene TRBV7-3 combines with J gene TRBJ1-1, with D possibly being TRBD1 (6 bases). The V end lost 2 bases, the J end lost 1 base, and 8 bases lay between the germline ends. The germline CDR1 and CDR2 sequences are SGHTA and FQGTGA. This CDR3 contains 14 residues. The CDR3 DNA reads as TGTGCCAGCAGCTTAGGGGGCAAGAACACTGAAGCTTTCTTT. Its translation: CASSLGGKNTEAFF.

With respect to this clone: Because the CDR3's place on the DNA is in doubt, the DNA is left out and the CDR3 is given as listed by TCRdb. This chain links TRBV9 with TRBJ2-7; the D call TRBD1 from the table was never checked on the DNA. Germline V CDR1 and CDR2: SGDLS, YYNGEE. 16 amino acids form the CDR3, both terminal residues included. The CDR3 sequence is CASSVGSGAALYEQSF.

The genes are TRBV7-2 and TRBJ1-6; D possibly corresponds to TRBD1 (6 bases). V lost 1 base and J 9 bases, leaving 13 bases between the germline ends. This CDR3 comprises 15 residues. Germline values: CDR1 SGHTA, CDR2 FQGNSA. The CDR3 coding sequence is TGTGCCAGCAGCTTAGTTCCGACAGGTGGTTCACCCCTCCACTTT. It specifies CASSLVPTGGSPLHF. The full variable domain, rest sourced from reference TRBV7-2 and TRBJ1-6, is GAGVSQSPSNKVTEKGKDVELRCDPISGHTALYWYRQSLGQGLEFLIYFQGNSAPDKSGLPSDRFSAERTGGSVSTLTIQRTQQEDSAVYLCASSLVPTGGSPLHFGNGTRLTVT.

The V gene is TRBV11-2, the J gene TRBJ2-3; 8 nucleotides match TRBD2. This CDR3 comprises 18 residues. Germline V CDR1 and CDR2: SGHAT, FQNNGV. V gave up 0 bases and J gave up 5 bases; unmatched junction bases: 13. The CDR3 DNA reads as TGTGCCAGCAGCTTAGAGCCCGGGGGGGGCAATAAGGGAGATACGCAGTATTTT. Its translation: CASSLEPGGGNKGDTQYF.

The rearrangement links TRBV18 to TRBJ2-1, with 7 bases aligning to TRBD1. The CDR3 is 16 amino acids. V gave up 1 base and J gave up 5 bases; unmatched junction bases: 8. CDR1 KGHSH and CDR2 LQKENI come from the germline V gene. CDR3 nucleotide sequence: TGTGCCAGCTCACCACAACTCGGGACAGACGACAATGAGCAGTTCTTC. The encoded protein is CASSPQLGTDDNEQFF.

The chain is built from TRBV19 and TRBJ1-1, with a possible D match to TRBD1 (6 bases). The CDR3 consists of 17 residues. The V end lost 4 bases, the J end lost 0 bases, and 18 bases lay between the germline ends. CDR1 is LNHDA and CDR2 is SQIVND in the germline V gene (reference sequence). The DNA of the CDR3 is TGTGCCAGTAGTACTCAACGGACAGAACCCATGAACACTGAAGCTTTCTTT. It specifies CASSTQRTEPMNTEAFF.

J is TRBJ2-7 and V is TRBV28; 7 nucleotides agree with TRBD1. The CDR3 consists of 13 residues. Germline lookup yields CDR1 MDHEN and CDR2 SYDVKM. Trimming cost V 5 bases and J 3 bases; bases outside gene matches: 4. The CDR3: CASSTNRGYEQYF. The CDR3 DNA is TGTGCCAGCAGTACGAACAGGGGCTACGAGCAGTACTTC.

The gene calls are TRBV18 and TRBJ1-5, with D maybe TRBD1 (6 bases). Germline V lookup: CDR1 KGHSH, CDR2 LQKENI. The ends were cut back, 1 base at V and 5 bases at J, with 9 bases in the middle. The CDR3 contains 14 residues. The CDR3 loop reads CASSPLQGDQPQHF. The CDR3 DNA sequence: TGTGCCAGCTCACCACTACAGGGTGATCAGCCCCAGCATTTT.

The genes are TRBV6-1 and TRBJ2-7; tentative D call: TRBD2 (6 bases). The V and J ends lost 4 bases and 2 bases respectively, with 12 bases between them. Per germline, CDR1 MNHNS and CDR2 SASEGT. CDR3 length: 14 amino acids. The CDR3 bases are TGTGCCAGCAGTGGCGGGAAAGGGCCCTACGAGCAGTACTTC. It translates to CASSGGKGPYEQYF.

This chain joins TRBV5-1 and TRBJ2-2; D gene uncertain. This CDR3 spans 16 amino acids. CDR1 and CDR2 (germline): SGHRS, YFSETQ. The V end was cut by 3 bases, the J end by 0 bases, with 12 bases between. CDR3 in amino acids: CASSSRQAANTGELFF. The CDR3 nucleotides read TGCGCCAGCAGCTCACGACAAGCCGCGAACACCGGGGAGCTGTTTTTT.

The V and J genes are TRBV6-7 and TRBJ1-5; D is unresolved. TRBV6-7 falls under the ORF class, with uncertain function. This CDR3 is 17 amino acids long. V gave up 2 bases and J gave up 3 bases, with 17 bases separating them. CDR3 nucleotides: TGTGCCAGCAGTTACCCGACACTAGGTTTCTTCAATCAGCCCCAGCATTTT. Translated, it gives CASSYPTLGFFNQPQHF.

The chain uses TRBV30 and TRBJ2-7; D might be TRBD1 (5 bases). The germline V and J ends were trimmed by 4 bases and 2 bases, with 12 bases remaining between them. The CDR3 length is 13 residues. The germline V gene has CDR1 GTSNPN and CDR2 SVGIG (reference sequence). Here the CDR3 DNA reads TGTGCCTGGATGCAGGGCCCTACCTACGAGCAGTACTTC. Translated: CAWMQGPTYEQYF.

The CDR3 bases are TGCAGCATAGAGCCATTAGCTAACTATGGCTACACCTTC. The encoded protein is CSIEPLANYGYTF. The rearrangement links TRBV29-1 to TRBJ1-2; no clear D gene. CDR3 size: 13 residues. CDR1 is SQVTM, CDR2 ANQGSEA, per germline. V was shortened by 8 bases and J by 0 bases, with 13 bases between the two germline ends. Drawing the rest from reference TRBV29-1 and TRBJ1-2, the complete variable domain is SAVISQKPSRDICQRGTSLTIQCQVDSQVTMMFWYRQQPGQSLTLIATANQGSEATYESGFVIDKFPISRPNLTFSTLTVSNMSPEDSSIYLCSIEPLANYGYTFGSGTRLTVV.

The V gene is TRBV30, the J gene TRBJ1-5; D gene ambiguous. Germline assignment: CDR1 GTSNPN and CDR2 SVGIG (reference sequence). Trimming stripped 3 bases from V and 0 bases from J, with 6 bases between. This CDR3 contains 13 residues. In nucleotides, the CDR3 is TGTGCCTGGAGCTTAAATAGCAATCAGCCCCAGCATTTT. Its protein is CAWSLNSNQPQHF.

V gene TRBV5-1 combines with J gene TRBJ2-2, with unresolved D. CDR1 is SGHRS and CDR2 is YFSETQ in the germline V gene. The CDR3 loop spans 12 amino acids. The V end lost 4 bases, the J end lost 3 bases, and 4 bases lay between the germline ends. The CDR3 DNA reads as TGCGCCAGCAGCCCGTACACCGGGGAGCTGTTTTTT. This codes for CASSPYTGELFF. The full variable domain, in which reference TRBV5-1 and TRBJ2-2 provide the parts outside the CDR3, is KAGVTQTPRYLIKTRGQQVTLSCSPISGHRSVSWYQQTPGQGLQFLFEYFSETQRNKGNFPGRFSGRQFSNSRSEMNVSTLELGDSALYLCASSPYTGELFFGEGSRLTVL.

The V gene is TRBV19, the J gene TRBJ2-3; 9 bases fit TRBD2. Trimming removed 5 bases from V and 2 bases from J; junction bases left unmatched: 5. This CDR3 spans 15 amino acids. Germline V gene data show CDR1 as LNHDA and CDR2 as SQIVND (reference sequence). The CDR3 reads CASSETSGFTDTQYF. Here the CDR3 DNA reads TGTGCCAGTAGTGAGACTAGCGGTTTCACAGATACGCAGTATTTT.